This T cell receptor beta chain was captured by sequencing in a study of Graves' ophthalmopathy and Graves' hyperthyroidism. Amplifying from RNA transcripts, the study obtained TCR beta CDR3 regions. Amplification began with first-round RT-PCR using HTBI primers, then second-round multiplex PCR was performed. TCRdb recomputed calls from the multiplex PCR reads with MiXCR, one row per CDR3 protein. The sample lists about 700,000 distinct CDR3 sequences, about 44% occurring once. There are a few counts of this clonotype. Sequenced sample: peripheral blood. This receptor was taken from an adult man with Graves' ophthalmopathy.

The CDR3 protein is CASNKSPGQGASTEAFF. The CDR3, as DNA: TGTGCCAGCAACAAAAGCCCCGGACAGGGGGCGAGCACTGAAGCTTTCTTT. The chain carries TRBV7-9 and TRBJ1-1, with TRBD1 matching over 11 bases. V lost 7 bases to trimming and J lost 4 bases; unmatched junction nucleotides: 14. From germline, CDR1 is SEHNR and CDR2 FQNEAQ (reference sequence). The CDR3 is 17 amino acids.